The clone carrying this T cell receptor beta chain has a handful of counts. Its cognate antigen is unknown. This sample was taken from a study of T cell repertoires in cytomegalovirus infection. About the study: Through public TCR beta signatures, both CMV infection and matching HLA type were indicated.

Study results and caveats: Carriers of CMV plus the relevant HLA were identified by cumulative public TCR beta family frequency. Dominating the ex vivo response were HLA-C-restricted CMV-specific TCR beta clonotypes.

The CDR3 loop spans 13 amino acids. Germline CDR1 DFQATT, CDR2 SNEGSKA (reference sequence). Trimming took 6 bases from V and 8 from J, leaving 19 bases between them. MiXCR, run by TCRdb on the reads, gives a single entry per CDR3 protein. The sample contains approximately 730,000 distinct CDR3 sequences, about 28% of which appear only once. The rearrangement joins TRBV20-1 to TRBJ1-2, with D tentatively TRBD1 (6 bases). Sequenced material: cultured CD8+ T cells from PBMCs, taken from culture after CMV antigen stimulation. The clonotype was recovered from a human donor in good health (CMV status not recorded). Some clones in this sample may be carry-over from other donors' samples. The CDR3 nucleotides are TGCAGTGCAGGGGTGCGCGGACAGCGGGGCTACACCTTC. Protein: CSAGVRGQRGYTF.